The next 27 T cell receptor beta chains were all read from a single sample in a study of cytomegalovirus exposure and HLA in healthy donors. Both 60 Vbeta primers and 13 Jbeta primers went into the PCR. The data were produced by immunoSEQ multiplex PCR, yet TCRdb's version contains in-frame clones alone and is incomplete. Among approximately 150,000 clones listed, 60% to 70% were seen once. The material sequenced was PBMCs. The source of these receptors is a woman aged 60-70 years in good health and CMV-seropositive.

This clone turned up a few times. The chain uses TRBV25-1 and TRBJ2-7; a weak D match, TRBD2 (5 bases). CDR1 is MGHDK and CDR2 is SYGVNS in the germline V gene. The germline V and J ends were trimmed by 3 bases and 1 base, with 10 bases remaining between them. The CDR3 loop spans 14 amino acids. As DNA, the CDR3 is TGTGCCAGCAGTGACCCCCGGGGATCCTACGAGCAGTACTTC. Residues: CASSDPRGSYEQYF.

The CDR3 bases are TGTGCCAGTAGTATAGGGGCGGGAAGAGACTACGAGCAGTACTTC. Amino acids: CASSIGAGRDYEQYF. The rearrangement uses TRBV19 and TRBJ2-7, with TRBD2 as a possible D gene (6 bases). CDR3 length equals 15 residues. Germline V gives CDR1 LNHDA, CDR2 SQIVND (reference sequence). V lost 1 base to trimming and J lost 3 bases, with 13 bases between them.

The chain is built from TRBV7-3 and TRBJ2-1; the D gene is possibly TRBD2 (6 bases). This CDR3 comprises 15 residues. CDR1 and CDR2 (germline): SGHTA, FQGTGA. V was clipped by 5 bases and J by 4 bases, with 15 bases between them. CDR3 residues: CASSPPGLQYNEQFF. As DNA, the CDR3 is TGTGCCAGCAGCCCCCCAGGACTACAGTACAATGAGCAGTTCTTC.

The V call is TRBV6-1, the J call TRBJ2-5; 7 nucleotides match TRBD1. The CDR3 covers 13 residues. From germline, CDR1 is MNHNS and CDR2 SASEGT. V lost 8 bases and J lost 2; bases outside the gene matches: 5. CDR3 amino acids: CASGGQTQETQYF. CDR3 DNA: TGTGCCAGCGGGGGACAGACTCAAGAGACCCAGTACTTC.

This chain connects TRBV6-6 to TRBJ2-3; possibly TRBD2 for D (6 bases). The CDR3 has 15 residues. Deletions cut 1 base from V and 0 bases from J, with 8 bases between. CDR1 MNHNY and CDR2 SVGAGI come from the germline V gene (reference sequence). The CDR3 nucleotides read TGTGCCAGCAGTTACTTCGGGGGTAGCACAGATACGCAGTATTTT. Amino acid sequence: CASSYFGGSTDTQYF.

This clone was counted only a few times. The same CDR3 is also encoded by other DNA sequences in this sample. The chain carries TRBV6-5 and TRBJ1-2; tentatively, D is TRBD1 (5 bases). Germline V gene lookup returns CDR1 MNHEY and CDR2 SVGAGI. This CDR3 is 14 amino acids long. V lost 0 bases and J lost 2, with 7 bases in between. In nucleotides, the CDR3 is TGTGCCAGCAGTTACTCTCGGGGGAACTATGGCTACACCTTC. It is translated as CASSYSRGNYGYTF.

This chain connects TRBV10-3 to TRBJ2-7; TRBD1 matches at 8 bases. The CDR3 is made up of 15 amino acids. V shed 2 bases and J 4 bases; nucleotides not matched to a gene: 7. Germline values: CDR1 ENHRY, CDR2 SYGVKD. The CDR3 nucleotides read TGTGCCATCAGTGAGGGGGCAGGGGGCAGTTACGAGCAGTACTTC. Protein product: CAISEGAGGSYEQYF.

The V and J genes are TRBV6-5 and TRBJ2-2, with D possibly being TRBD1 (5 bases). The length of the CDR3 is 14 residues. V shed 6 bases and J shed 6 bases, with 14 bases lying between them. Germline CDR1 reads MNHEY; CDR2 reads SVGAGI. The CDR3 sequence: CASRPLQGAGELFF. CDR3 DNA: TGTGCCAGCAGACCTCTTCAGGGCGCCGGGGAGCTGTTTTTT.

This clone is a singleton in its sample. J is TRBJ2-5 and V is TRBV7-2, with TRBD1 identical over 8 bases. Germline V gene data show CDR1 as SGHTA and CDR2 as FQGNSA. The V and J ends lost 3 bases and 3 bases, in that order; junction bases with no gene match: 9. This CDR3 has 16 residues. Written as DNA, the CDR3 is TGTGCCAGCAGCTTGGACCGGACAGGGTTGGAAGAGACCCAGTACTTC. Translation gives CASSLDRTGLEETQYF.

The table lists this clone with a few counts. The CDR3 bases are TGTGCCTGGAGTTCTGGACAGGGTCCCTCTACCTACTTC. Protein product: CAWSSGQGPSTYF. The chain combines TRBV30 with TRBJ2-7; 8 nucleotides match TRBD1. V lost 2 bases and J lost 13; bases outside the gene matches: 13. Germline-derived CDR1 and CDR2 are GTSNPN and SVGIG (reference sequence). The CDR3 is 13 residues long. Based on the CDR3 plus reference TRBV30 and TRBJ2-7, the full variable domain is SQTIHQWPATLVQPVGSPLSLECTVEGTSNPNLYWYRQAAGRGLQLLFYSVGIGQISSEVPQNLSASRPQDRQFILSSKKLLLSDSGFYLCAWSSGQGPSTYFGPGTRLTVT.

The V call is TRBV4-2, the J call TRBJ1-3, with 9 bases identical to TRBD1. Germline lookup yields CDR1 LGHNA and CDR2 YNFKEQ. The CDR3 covers 16 residues. V lost 4 bases, J lost 1 base, and 5 bases stayed unmatched. The CDR3 bases are TGTGCCAGCAGCCTCGGGGACAGGGAATCTGGAAACACCATATATTTT. It yields the protein CASSLGDRESGNTIYF.

This sequence joins TRBV19 and TRBJ2-1, with 8 bases aligning to TRBD2. Looked up from germline, CDR1 is LNHDA and CDR2 is SQIVND (reference sequence). This CDR3 spans 15 amino acids. Trimming took 4 bases from V and 0 from J; bases not matched to a gene: 2. The CDR3 reads CASSKAGVSYNEQFF. The CDR3 coding sequence is TGTGCCAGTAGTAAAGCGGGAGTCTCCTACAATGAGCAGTTCTTC.

The gene calls are TRBV27 and TRBJ2-2; 7 bases match TRBD2. Germline V gene data show CDR1 as MNHEY and CDR2 as SMNVEV (reference sequence). The trim removed 6 bases at V and 5 bases at J, leaving 9 bases unmatched. The CDR3 spans 15 residues. CDR3 coding DNA: TGTGCCAGCAGCCGGGCGGGAGTTTCGACCGGGGAGCTGTTTTTT. It codes for CASSRAGVSTGELFF.

The rearrangement joins TRBV30 to TRBJ2-7, with D hard to call. V was cut by 0 bases and J by 2 bases, with 8 bases left in between. The V gene's germline CDR1 is GTSNPN and CDR2 SVGIG (reference sequence). The CDR3 is 13 residues long. The CDR3 is CAWSVRDTYEQYF. The DNA for the CDR3 is TGTGCCTGGAGTGTACGCGATACCTACGAGCAGTACTTC.

The chain couples TRBV29-1 to TRBJ1-1; 9 nucleotides agree with TRBD1. J gave up 2 bases and V 6 bases, and 7 bases lay outside the gene matches. Germline lookup yields CDR1 SQVTM and CDR2 ANQGSEA. This CDR3 is 14 amino acids long. This CDR3 reads CSVRRDRDNTEAFF. The CDR3 nucleotides read TGCAGCGTCAGGAGGGACAGGGACAACACTGAAGCTTTCTTT.

V is TRBV30 and J is TRBJ2-5, with 8 bases lining up with TRBD2. V lost 2 bases to trimming and J lost 5 bases; unmatched junction nucleotides: 4. Germline V lookup: CDR1 GTSNPN, CDR2 SVGIG (reference sequence). The CDR3 loop spans 13 amino acids. CDR3: CAWSREGRETQYF. DNA of the CDR3: TGTGCCTGGAGTCGGGAGGGTCGGGAGACCCAGTACTTC.

This chain uses TRBV29-1 with TRBJ2-5, with D unclear. The CDR3 covers 13 residues. V lost 7 bases, J lost 1 base, and 13 bases lay in between. Germline CDR1 SQVTM, CDR2 ANQGSEA. The CDR3 here is CSGVPNPQETQYF. The CDR3 region has the DNA TGCAGCGGTGTACCTAACCCCCAAGAGACCCAGTACTTC.

This clone was picked up a small number of times. This chain uses TRBV27 with TRBJ1-2, with 7 bases identical to TRBD1. The junction had 11 bases not matched to a gene; V was cut back by 6 bases and J by 4 bases. In germline, CDR1 is MNHEY, CDR2 SMNVEV (reference sequence). The CDR3 length is 15 residues. This CDR3 is CASRPERQGFYGYTF. The CDR3 DNA sequence: TGTGCCAGCAGACCTGAGCGACAGGGTTTCTATGGCTACACCTTC.

CDR3 bases: TGCAGCGTCGTTACGGGACACCGGTCCTACGAGCAGTACTTC. Protein: CSVVTGHRSYEQYF. The chain is built from TRBV29-1 and TRBJ2-7; possible D gene TRBD1, 6 bases. V was cut by 6 bases and J by 1 base, with 16 bases left in between. Germline CDR1 SQVTM, CDR2 ANQGSEA. The CDR3 contains 14 residues.

This clone appeared a few times. The gene calls are TRBV27 and TRBJ2-7; weak D call: TRBD1 (5 bases). V lost 5 bases, J lost 2 bases, and 13 bases lay in between. The CDR3 consists of 14 residues. Germline-derived CDR1 and CDR2 are MNHEY and SMNVEV (reference sequence). The DNA of the CDR3 is TGTGCCAGCAGTCCCATCGACAGAACCTACGAGCAGTACTTC. It codes for CASSPIDRTYEQYF.

CDR3 nucleotide sequence: TGTGCCAGCAGCAAAGGCGCGTACCCCCTATCCTACGAGCAGTACTTC. Its protein product is CASSKGAYPLSYEQYF. The chain links TRBV21-1 to TRBJ2-7; the table calls TRBD2, which could not be checked here. TRBV21-1 constitutes a pseudogene. This CDR3 spans 16 amino acids.

This chain uses TRBV27 with TRBJ2-3; D not certain. Germline lookup yields CDR1 MNHEY and CDR2 SMNVEV (reference sequence). The V end was cut by 5 bases, the J end by 0 bases, with 21 bases between. This CDR3 has 18 amino acids. CDR3 sequence: CASSPTPLVLHSTDTQYF. The CDR3 nucleotides are TGTGCCAGCAGTCCGACCCCGCTAGTACTCCACAGCACAGATACGCAGTATTTT.

J is TRBJ1-3 and V is TRBV2; D not resolved. The germline V gene encodes CDR1 SNHLY and CDR2 FYNNEI. Trimming left V 2 bases short and J 5 bases short, with 10 bases between. The CDR3 runs 14 residues. This chain's CDR3 is CASSERSGRNTIYF. CDR3 coding DNA: TGTGCCAGCAGTGAACGGTCAGGCAGAAACACCATATATTTT.

This clone occurred a few times. The genes are TRBV6-1 and TRBJ2-5, with 7 nucleotides matching TRBD1. The junction had 3 bases not matched to a gene; V was cut back by 4 bases and J by 4 bases. CDR3 length: 13 residues. Per the germline V gene, CDR1 is MNHNS and CDR2 is SASEGT. The CDR3 protein is CASSGHRGETQYF. Written as DNA, the CDR3 is TGTGCCAGCAGTGGGCACAGGGGAGAGACCCAGTACTTC.

The table lists this clone with a few counts. The chain combines TRBV30 with TRBJ1-6; D is undetermined. Germline CDR1 is GTSNPN and CDR2 is SVGIG (reference sequence). This CDR3 is built from 12 residues. Trimming shortened V by 5 bases and J by 7 bases, and 9 bases separated the two germline ends. CDR3 DNA: TGTGCCTGGGACCGGAGAAATTCACCCCTCCACTTT. Its protein is CAWDRRNSPLHF.

The rearrangement links TRBV4-1 to TRBJ2-1; D is unclear. Germline V lookup: CDR1 MGHRA, CDR2 YSYEKL. V lost 1 base, J lost 5 bases, and 12 bases lay in between. The CDR3 covers 15 residues. The CDR3: CASSQVPNTNNEQFF. The CDR3 nucleotides are TGCGCCAGCAGCCAAGTACCCAACACCAACAATGAGCAGTTCTTC.

J is TRBJ2-1 and V is TRBV28, with D perhaps matching TRBD1 (5 bases). Trimming removed 7 bases at V and 5 bases at J, with 24 bases between. The CDR3 totals 17 residues. Per germline, CDR1 MDHEN and CDR2 SYDVKM. CDR3 sequence reads: CASNRPHPPLGDNEQFF. Here the CDR3 DNA reads TGTGCCAGCAATCGTCCCCATCCCCCCCTAGGGGACAATGAGCAGTTCTTC.